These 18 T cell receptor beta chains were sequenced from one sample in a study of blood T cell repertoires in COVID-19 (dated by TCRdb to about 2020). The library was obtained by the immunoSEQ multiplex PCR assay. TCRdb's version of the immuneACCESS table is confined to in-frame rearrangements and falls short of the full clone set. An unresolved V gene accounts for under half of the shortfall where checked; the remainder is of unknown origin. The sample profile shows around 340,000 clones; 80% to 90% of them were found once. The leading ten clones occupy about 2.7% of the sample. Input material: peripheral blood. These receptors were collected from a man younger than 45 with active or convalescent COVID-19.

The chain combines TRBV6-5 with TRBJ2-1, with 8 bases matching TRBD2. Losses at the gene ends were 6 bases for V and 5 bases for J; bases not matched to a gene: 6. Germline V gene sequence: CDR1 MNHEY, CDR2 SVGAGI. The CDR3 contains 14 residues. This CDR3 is CASSTSGPDNEQFF. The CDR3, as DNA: TGTGCCAGCAGCACTAGCGGCCCCGACAATGAGCAGTTCTTC.

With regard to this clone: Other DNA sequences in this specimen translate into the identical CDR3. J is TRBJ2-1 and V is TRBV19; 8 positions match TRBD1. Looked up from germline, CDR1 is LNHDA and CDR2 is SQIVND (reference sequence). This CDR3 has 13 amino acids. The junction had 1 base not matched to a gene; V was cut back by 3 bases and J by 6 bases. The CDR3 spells CASSIQGANEQFF. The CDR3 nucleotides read TGTGCCAGTAGTATCCAGGGGGCCAATGAGCAGTTCTTC.

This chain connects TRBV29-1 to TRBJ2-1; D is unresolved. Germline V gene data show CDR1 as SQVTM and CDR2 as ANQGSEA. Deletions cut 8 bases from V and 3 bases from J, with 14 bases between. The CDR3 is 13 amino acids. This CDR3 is CSSRLVNYNEQFF. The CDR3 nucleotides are TGCAGCTCCCGGTTAGTTAACTACAATGAGCAGTTCTTC.

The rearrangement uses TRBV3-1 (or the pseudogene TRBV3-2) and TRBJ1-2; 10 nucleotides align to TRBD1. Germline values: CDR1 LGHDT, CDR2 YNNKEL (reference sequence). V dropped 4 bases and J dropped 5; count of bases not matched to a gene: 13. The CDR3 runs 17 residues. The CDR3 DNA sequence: TGTGCCAGCAGCCCTCTAGGATGGACAGGGGGGGGTTATGGCTACACCTTC. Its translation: CASSPLGWTGGGYGYTF.

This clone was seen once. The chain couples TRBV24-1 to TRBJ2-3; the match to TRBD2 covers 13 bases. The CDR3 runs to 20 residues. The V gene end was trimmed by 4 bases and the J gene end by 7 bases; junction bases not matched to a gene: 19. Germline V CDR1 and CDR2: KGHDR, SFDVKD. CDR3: CATSDPGLAGDYPSRNTQYF. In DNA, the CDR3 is TGTGCCACCAGTGACCCCGGACTAGCGGGGGACTACCCATCCAGAAATACGCAGTATTTT.

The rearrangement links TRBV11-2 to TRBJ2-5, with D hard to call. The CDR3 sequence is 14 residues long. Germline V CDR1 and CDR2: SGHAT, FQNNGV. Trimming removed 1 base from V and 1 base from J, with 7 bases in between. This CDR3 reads CASSLGGFQETQYF. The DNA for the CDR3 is TGTGCCAGCAGCTTAGGAGGATTCCAAGAGACCCAGTACTTC.

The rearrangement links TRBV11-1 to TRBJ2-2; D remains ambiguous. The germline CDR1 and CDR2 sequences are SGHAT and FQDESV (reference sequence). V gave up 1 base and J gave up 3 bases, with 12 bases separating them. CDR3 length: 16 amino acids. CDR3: CASSLGAISYTGELFF. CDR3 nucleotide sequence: TGTGCCAGCAGCTTAGGCGCGATATCTTACACCGGGGAGCTGTTTTTT.

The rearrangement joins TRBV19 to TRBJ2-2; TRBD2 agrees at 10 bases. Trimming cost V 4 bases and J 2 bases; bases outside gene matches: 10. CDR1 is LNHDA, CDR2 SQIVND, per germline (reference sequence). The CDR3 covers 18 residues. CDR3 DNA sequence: TGTGCCAGTAGTACCCCCTGGAGGACTAGCGGAAACACCGGGGAGCTGTTTTTT. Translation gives CASSTPWRTSGNTGELFF.

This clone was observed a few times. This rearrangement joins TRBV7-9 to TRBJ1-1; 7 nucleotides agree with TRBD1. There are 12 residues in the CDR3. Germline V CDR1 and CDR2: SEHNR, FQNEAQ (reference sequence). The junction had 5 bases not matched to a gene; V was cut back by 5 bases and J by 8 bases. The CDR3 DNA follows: TGTGCCAGCAGCGGAGAGGGACAGGAAGCTTTCTTT. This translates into CASSGEGQEAFF.

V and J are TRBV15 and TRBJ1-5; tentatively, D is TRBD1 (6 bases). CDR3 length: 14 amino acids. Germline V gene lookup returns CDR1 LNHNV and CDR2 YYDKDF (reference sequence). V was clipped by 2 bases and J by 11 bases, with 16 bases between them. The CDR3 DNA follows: TGTGCCACCAGCAGATCCCGACAGTACAGGGCCCAGCATTTT. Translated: CATSRSRQYRAQHF.

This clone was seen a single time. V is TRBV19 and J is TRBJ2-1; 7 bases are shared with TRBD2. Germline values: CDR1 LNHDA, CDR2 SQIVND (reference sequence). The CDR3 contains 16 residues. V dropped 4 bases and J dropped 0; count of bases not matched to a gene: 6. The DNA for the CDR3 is TGTGCCAGTAGTAGCCGACTAGCCCTCTCCTACAATGAGCAGTTCTTC. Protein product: CASSSRLALSYNEQFF.

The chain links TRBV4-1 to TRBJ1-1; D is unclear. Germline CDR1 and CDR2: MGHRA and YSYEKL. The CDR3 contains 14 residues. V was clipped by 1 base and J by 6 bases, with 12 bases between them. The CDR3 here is CASSQAGGQAEAFF. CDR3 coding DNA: TGCGCCAGCAGCCAAGCAGGAGGGCAGGCTGAAGCTTTCTTT.

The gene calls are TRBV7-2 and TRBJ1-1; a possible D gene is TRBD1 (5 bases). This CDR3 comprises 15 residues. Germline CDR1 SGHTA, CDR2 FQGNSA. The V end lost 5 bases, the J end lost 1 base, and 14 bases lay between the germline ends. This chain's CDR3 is CASSVSRGTNTEAFF. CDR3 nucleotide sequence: TGTGCCAGCAGCGTCTCGCGGGGGACGAACACTGAAGCTTTCTTT.

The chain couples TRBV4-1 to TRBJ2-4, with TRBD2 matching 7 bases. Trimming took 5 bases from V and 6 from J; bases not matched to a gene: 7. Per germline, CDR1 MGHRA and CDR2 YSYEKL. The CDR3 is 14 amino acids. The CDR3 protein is CASSYGLGVNIQYF. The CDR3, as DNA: TGCGCCAGCAGCTACGGACTAGGGGTAAACATTCAGTACTTC.

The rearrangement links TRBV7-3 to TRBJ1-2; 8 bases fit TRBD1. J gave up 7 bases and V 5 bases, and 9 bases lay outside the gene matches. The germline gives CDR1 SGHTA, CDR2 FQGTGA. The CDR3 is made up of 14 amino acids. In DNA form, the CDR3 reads TGTGCCAGCAGCAACAGAGGACAGGGAAGTGGCTACACCTTC. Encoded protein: CASSNRGQGSGYTF.

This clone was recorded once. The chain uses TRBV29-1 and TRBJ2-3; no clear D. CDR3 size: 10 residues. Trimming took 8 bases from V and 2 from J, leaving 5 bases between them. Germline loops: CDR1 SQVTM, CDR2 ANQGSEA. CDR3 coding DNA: TGCAGCACATTCACAGATACGCAGTATTTT. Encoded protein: CSTFTDTQYF.

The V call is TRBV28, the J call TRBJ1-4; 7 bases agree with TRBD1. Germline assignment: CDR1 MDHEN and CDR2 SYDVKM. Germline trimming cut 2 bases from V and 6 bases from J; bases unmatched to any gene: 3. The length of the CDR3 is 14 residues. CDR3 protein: CASSLQGEYEKLFF. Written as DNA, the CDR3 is TGTGCCAGCAGTTTACAGGGGGAGTATGAAAAACTGTTTTTT. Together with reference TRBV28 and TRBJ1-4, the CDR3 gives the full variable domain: DVKVTQSSRYLVKRTGEKVFLECVQDMDHENMFWYRQDPGLGLRLIYFSYDVKMKEKGDIPEGYSVSREKKERFSLILESASTNQTSMYLCASSLQGEYEKLFFGSGTQLSVL.

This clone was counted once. CDR3 bases: TGTGCCAGCAGCTCTCCGGACTTGGGAAACATTCAGTACTTC. It specifies CASSSPDLGNIQYF. The chain combines TRBV7-9 with TRBJ2-4, with D possibly being TRBD2 (5 bases). Germline CDR1 and CDR2: SEHNR and FQNEAQ (reference sequence). V was clipped by 4 bases and J by 6 bases, with 13 bases between them. CDR3 size: 14 residues. Combining the CDR3 with reference TRBV7-9 and TRBJ2-4 gives the whole variable domain DTGVSQNPRHKITKRGQNVTFRCDPISEHNRLYWYRQTLGQGPEFLTYFQNEAQLEKSRLLSDRFSAERPKGSFSTLEIQRTEQGDSAMYLCASSSPDLGNIQYFGAGTRLSVL.